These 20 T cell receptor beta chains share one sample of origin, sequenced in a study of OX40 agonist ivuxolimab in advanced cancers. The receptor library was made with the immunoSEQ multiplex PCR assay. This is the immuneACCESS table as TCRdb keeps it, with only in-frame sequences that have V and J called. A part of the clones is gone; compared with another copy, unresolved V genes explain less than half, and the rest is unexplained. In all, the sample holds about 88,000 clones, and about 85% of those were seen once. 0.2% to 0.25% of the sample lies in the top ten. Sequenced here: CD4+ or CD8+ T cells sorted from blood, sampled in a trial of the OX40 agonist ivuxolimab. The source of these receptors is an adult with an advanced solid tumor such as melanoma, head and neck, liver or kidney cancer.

The CDR3 protein is CAGKGPQETQYF. CDR3 in DNA: TGTGCCGGGAAGGGACCGCAAGAGACCCAGTACTTC. The chain combines TRBV6-1 with TRBJ2-5; D might be TRBD1 or TRBD2, each matching 5 bases. The CDR3 has 12 amino acids. Deletions cut 11 bases from V and 2 bases from J, with 12 bases between. Germline V lookup: CDR1 MNHNS, CDR2 SASEGT.

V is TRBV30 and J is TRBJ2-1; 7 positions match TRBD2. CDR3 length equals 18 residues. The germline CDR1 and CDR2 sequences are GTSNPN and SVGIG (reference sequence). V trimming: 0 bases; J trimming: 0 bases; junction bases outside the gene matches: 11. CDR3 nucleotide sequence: TGTGCCTGGAGTGTACTTGCGGGAGAGTGGAGCTCCTACAATGAGCAGTTCTTC. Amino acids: CAWSVLAGEWSSYNEQFF. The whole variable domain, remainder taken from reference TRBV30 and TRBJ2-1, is SQTIHQWPATLVQPVGSPLSLECTVEGTSNPNLYWYRQAAGRGLQLLFYSVGIGQISSEVPQNLSASRPQDRQFILSSKKLLLSDSGFYLCAWSVLAGEWSSYNEQFFGPGTRLTVL.

As DNA, the CDR3 is TGTGCCAGCAGTTACTCGACGGATTATGGCTACACCTTC. This encodes CASSYSTDYGYTF. This chain connects TRBV6-6 to TRBJ1-2; D not certain. This CDR3 spans 13 amino acids. CDR1 is MNHNY, CDR2 SVGAGI, per germline (reference sequence). The V end lost 0 bases, the J end lost 5 bases, and 7 bases lay between the germline ends.

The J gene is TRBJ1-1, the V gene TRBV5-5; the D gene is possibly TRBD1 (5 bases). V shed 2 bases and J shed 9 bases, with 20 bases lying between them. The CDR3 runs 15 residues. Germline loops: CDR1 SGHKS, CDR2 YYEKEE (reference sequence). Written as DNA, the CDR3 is TGTGCCAGCAGCTTTAGCCGGGACGCCGACTTCCAAGCTTTCTTT. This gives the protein CASSFSRDADFQAFF. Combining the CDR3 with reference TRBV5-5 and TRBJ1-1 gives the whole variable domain DAGVTQSPTHLIKTRGQQVTLRCSPISGHKSVSWYQQVLGQGPQFIFQYYEKEERGRGNFPDRFSARQFPNYSSELNVNALLLGDSALYLCASSFSRDADFQAFFGQGTRLTVV.

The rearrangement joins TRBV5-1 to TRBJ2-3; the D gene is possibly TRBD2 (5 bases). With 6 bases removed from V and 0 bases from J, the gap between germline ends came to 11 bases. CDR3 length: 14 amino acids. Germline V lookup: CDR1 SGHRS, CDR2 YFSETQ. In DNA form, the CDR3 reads TGCGCCAGCAAAATTAGCGTGAGCACAGATACGCAGTATTTT. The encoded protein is CASKISVSTDTQYF.

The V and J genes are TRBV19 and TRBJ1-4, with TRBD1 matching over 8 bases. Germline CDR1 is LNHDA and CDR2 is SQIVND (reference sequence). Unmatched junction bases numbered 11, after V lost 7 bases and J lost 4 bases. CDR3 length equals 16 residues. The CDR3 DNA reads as TGTGCCAGTAAAGGGCAGGGGGCGGGAAGTAATGAAAAACTGTTTTTT. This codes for CASKGQGAGSNEKLFF. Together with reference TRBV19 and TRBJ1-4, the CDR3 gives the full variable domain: DGGITQSPKYLFRKEGQNVTLSCEQNLNHDAMYWYRQDPGQGLRLIYYSQIVNDFQKGDIAEGYSVSREKKESFPLTVTSAQKNPTAFYLCASKGQGAGSNEKLFFGSGTQLSVL.

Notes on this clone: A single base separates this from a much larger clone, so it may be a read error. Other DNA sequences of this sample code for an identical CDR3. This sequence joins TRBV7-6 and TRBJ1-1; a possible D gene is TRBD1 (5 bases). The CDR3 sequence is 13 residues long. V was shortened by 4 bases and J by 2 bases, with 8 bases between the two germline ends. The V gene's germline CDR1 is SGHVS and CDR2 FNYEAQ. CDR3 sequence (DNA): TGTGCCAGCAGCTCGGACACAAACACTGAAGCTTTCTTT. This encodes CASSSDTNTEAFF.

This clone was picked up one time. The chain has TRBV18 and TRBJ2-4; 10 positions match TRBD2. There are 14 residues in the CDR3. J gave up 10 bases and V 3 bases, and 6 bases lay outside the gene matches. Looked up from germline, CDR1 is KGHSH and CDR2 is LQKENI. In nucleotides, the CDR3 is TGTGCCAGCTCACCCGGACTAGCGGAGACTATTCAGTACTTC. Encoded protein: CASSPGLAETIQYF.

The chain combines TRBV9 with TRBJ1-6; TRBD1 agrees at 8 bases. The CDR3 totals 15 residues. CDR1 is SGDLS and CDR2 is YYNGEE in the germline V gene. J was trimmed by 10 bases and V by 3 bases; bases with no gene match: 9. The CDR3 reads CASSATGGRGSPLHF. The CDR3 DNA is TGTGCCAGCAGCGCAACAGGGGGAAGGGGGTCACCCCTCCACTTT.

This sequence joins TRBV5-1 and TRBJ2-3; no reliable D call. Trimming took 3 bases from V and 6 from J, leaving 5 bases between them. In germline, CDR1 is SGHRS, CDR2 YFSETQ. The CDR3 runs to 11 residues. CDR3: CASSSSDTQYF. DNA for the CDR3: TGCGCCAGCAGCTCCTCGGATACGCAGTATTTT.

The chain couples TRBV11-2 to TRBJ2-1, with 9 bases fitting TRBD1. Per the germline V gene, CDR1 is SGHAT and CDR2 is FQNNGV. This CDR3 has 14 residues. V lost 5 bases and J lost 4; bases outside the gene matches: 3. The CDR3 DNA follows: TGTGCCAGCAGCCGAGGACAGGGGTACAATGAGCAGTTCTTC. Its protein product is CASSRGQGYNEQFF.

CDR3 sequence: CASSSPWTSGSRIGELFF. The CDR3, as DNA: TGTGCCAGCAGTTCACCCTGGACTAGCGGGAGTAGGATCGGGGAGCTGTTTTTT. The chain links TRBV27 to TRBJ2-2; 13 bases are shared with TRBD2. This CDR3 has 18 amino acids. Per germline, CDR1 MNHEY and CDR2 SMNVEV (reference sequence). Germline trimming cut 4 bases from V and 7 bases from J; bases unmatched to any gene: 12.

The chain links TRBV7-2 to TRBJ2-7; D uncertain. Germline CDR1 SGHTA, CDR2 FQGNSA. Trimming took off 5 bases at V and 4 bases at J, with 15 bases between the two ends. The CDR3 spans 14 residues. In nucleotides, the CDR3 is TGTGCCAGCAGCGATGCCCGTCGCCCTTACGAGCAGTACGTC. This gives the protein CASSDARRPYEQYV.

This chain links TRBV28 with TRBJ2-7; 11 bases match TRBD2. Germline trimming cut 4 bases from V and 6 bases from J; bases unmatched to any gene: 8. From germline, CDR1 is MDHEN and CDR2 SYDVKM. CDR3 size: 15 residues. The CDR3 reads CASSSGTSGPFEQYF. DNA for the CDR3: TGTGCCAGCAGTTCCGGGACTAGCGGACCCTTCGAGCAGTACTTC.

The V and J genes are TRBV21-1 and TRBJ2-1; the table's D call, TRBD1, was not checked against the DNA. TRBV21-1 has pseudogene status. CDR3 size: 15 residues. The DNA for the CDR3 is TGTGCCAGCAGCCCCCAAGTACAGGGGAGGAATGAGCAGTTCTTC. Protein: CASSPQVQGRNEQFF.

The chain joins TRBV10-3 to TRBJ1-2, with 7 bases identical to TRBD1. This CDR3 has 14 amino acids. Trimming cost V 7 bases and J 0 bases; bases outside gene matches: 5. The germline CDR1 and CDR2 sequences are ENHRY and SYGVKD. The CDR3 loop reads CAITRDSPNYGYTF. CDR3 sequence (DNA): TGTGCCATCACCAGGGACAGCCCTAACTATGGCTACACCTTC.

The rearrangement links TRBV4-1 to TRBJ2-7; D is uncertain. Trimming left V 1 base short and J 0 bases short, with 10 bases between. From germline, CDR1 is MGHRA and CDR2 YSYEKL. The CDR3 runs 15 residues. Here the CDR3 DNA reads TGCGCCAGCAGCCAAGCCCTGGCCAGCTCCTACGAGCAGTACGTC. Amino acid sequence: CASSQALASSYEQYV.

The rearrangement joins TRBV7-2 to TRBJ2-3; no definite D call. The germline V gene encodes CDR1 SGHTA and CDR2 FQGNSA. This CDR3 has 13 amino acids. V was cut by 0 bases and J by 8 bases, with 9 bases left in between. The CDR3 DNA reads TGTGCCAGCAGCTTAGCGGACGCCCGTACGCAGTATTTT. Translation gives CASSLADARTQYF.

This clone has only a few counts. This CDR3 is CASSYIRTGGGYGYTF. CDR3 bases: TGTGCCAGCAGTTACATCCGGACAGGGGGCGGCTATGGCTACACCTTC. The gene calls are TRBV6-5 and TRBJ1-2, with TRBD1 matching over 11 bases. The CDR3 has 16 amino acids. Germline V gene lookup returns CDR1 MNHEY and CDR2 SVGAGI. The J segment lost 4 bases and the V segment lost 2 bases, leaving 6 bases of the junction unmatched.

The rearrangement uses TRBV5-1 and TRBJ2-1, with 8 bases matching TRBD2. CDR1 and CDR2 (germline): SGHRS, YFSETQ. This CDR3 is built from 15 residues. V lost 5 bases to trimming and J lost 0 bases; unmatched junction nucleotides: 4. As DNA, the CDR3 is TGCGCCAGCAGGTTGAGCGGGAGCTCCTACAATGAGCAGTTCTTC. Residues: CASRLSGSSYNEQFF.